These T cell receptor beta chains were read from a single sample in a study of shared clonotypes between healthy human individuals. TCRdb's copy holds only in-frame clones and misses some; the assay was immunoSEQ multiplex PCR. Of 2 million to 2.5 million clones detected, 93% appear once; the ten largest clones hold about 0.39%. Sequencing input: naive CD4+ T cells from PBMCs. These receptors came from a man between 18 and 35 years old in good health. Some clones in this sample may be carry-over from other donors' samples. Both conserved end residues are part of each CDR3. D genes are given only for firm matches. The size field is filled for only some rows; it gives once, few, many or a size class.

abundance: NA
d_gene: TRBD1
len: 13
v_gene: TRBV19
j_gene: TRBJ2-5
CDR3aa: CASSNHRGETQYF
CDR3nt: TGTGCCAGTAGTAACCACAGGGGTGAGACCCAGTACTTC

abundance: NA
d_gene: NA
len: 15
v_gene: TRBV4-3
j_gene: TRBJ1-6
CDR3aa: CASSPLADYNSPLHF
CDR3nt: TGCGCCAGCAGCCCTCTGGCGGATTATAATTCACCCCTCCACTTT

abundance: NA
d_gene: NA
len: 14
v_gene: TRBV5-1
j_gene: TRBJ2-5
CDR3aa: CASSDWTAQETQYF
CDR3nt: TGCGCCAGCAGCGACTGGACAGCCCAAGAGACCCAGTACTTC

abundance: NA
d_gene: TRBD2
len: 16
v_gene: TRBV14
j_gene: TRBJ2-5
CDR3aa: CASSQETGGLHETQYF
CDR3nt: TGTGCCAGCAGCCAAGAGACGGGGGGGCTACACGAGACCCAGTACTTC

abundance: NA
d_gene: NA
len: 14
v_gene: TRBV30
j_gene: TRBJ2-2
CDR3aa: CAQLAGFNTGELFF
CDR3nt: TGTGCCCAACTTGCAGGGTTTAACACCGGGGAGCTGTTTTTT

abundance: NA
d_gene: NA
len: 16
v_gene: TRBV15
j_gene: TRBJ2-3
CDR3aa: CATSSRVGGLVDTQYF
CDR3nt: TGTGCCACCAGCTCTCGTGTGGGGGGATTAGTAGATACGCAGTATTTT

abundance: NA
d_gene: NA
len: 15
v_gene: TRBV19
j_gene: TRBJ1-2
CDR3aa: CASSIAETMTYGYTF
CDR3nt: TGTGCCAGTAGTATAGCCGAGACAATGACCTATGGCTACACCTTC

abundance: NA
d_gene: NA
len: 15
v_gene: TRBV16
j_gene: TRBJ1-2
CDR3aa: CASSPAGQLSYGYTF
CDR3nt: TGTGCCAGCAGCCCCGCAGGACAGCTAAGTTATGGCTACACCTTC

abundance: NA
d_gene: TRBD2
len: 17
v_gene: TRBV5-1
j_gene: TRBJ2-1
CDR3aa: CASSLGTSGRASNEQFF
CDR3nt: TGCGCCAGCAGCTTGGGGACTAGCGGGAGGGCCAGCAATGAGCAGTTCTTC

abundance: NA
d_gene: TRBD2
len: 16
v_gene: TRBV7-2
j_gene: TRBJ2-1
CDR3aa: CASRTPGLAGANEQFF
CDR3nt: TGTGCCAGCAGAACACCGGGACTAGCGGGAGCAAACGAGCAGTTCTTC

abundance: NA
d_gene: NA
len: 11
v_gene: TRBV2
j_gene: TRBJ1-2
CDR3aa: CASKPEWGYTF
CDR3nt: TGTGCCAGCAAACCCGAATGGGGCTACACCTTC

abundance: NA
d_gene: NA
len: 14
v_gene: TRBV2
j_gene: TRBJ2-3
CDR3aa: CASSGESYTDTQYF
CDR3nt: TGTGCCAGCAGTGGAGAATCCTACACAGATACGCAGTATTTT

abundance: NA
d_gene: NA
len: 16
v_gene: TRBV6-4
j_gene: TRBJ2-3
CDR3aa: CASSQTQGGSTDTQYF
CDR3nt: TGTGCCAGCAGCCAAACCCAAGGGGGAAGCACAGATACGCAGTATTTT

abundance: NA
d_gene: TRBD2
len: 17
v_gene: TRBV4-3
j_gene: TRBJ2-7
CDR3aa: CASSQVARSGRFYEQYF
CDR3nt: TGCGCCAGCAGCCAAGTAGCAAGAAGCGGGAGGTTTTACGAGCAGTACTTC

abundance: few
d_gene: NA
len: 8
v_gene: TRBV29-1
j_gene: TRBJ1-2
CDR3aa: CSVEGVTF
CDR3nt: TGCAGCGTTGAAGGGGTCACCTTC

abundance: NA
d_gene: NA
len: 11
v_gene: TRBV6-5
j_gene: TRBJ1-6
CDR3aa: CASSDNSPLHF
CDR3nt: TGTGCCAGCAGTGATAATTCACCCCTCCACTTT

abundance: NA
d_gene: TRBD2
len: 15
v_gene: TRBV12-5
j_gene: TRBJ2-1
CDR3aa: CASGLGLAGLKEQFF
CDR3nt: TGTGCTAGTGGTTTGGGGCTAGCGGGACTGAAGGAGCAGTTCTTC

abundance: NA
d_gene: TRBD1
len: 18
v_gene: TRBV27
j_gene: TRBJ2-4
CDR3aa: CASSPSRGTGLAKNIQYF
CDR3nt: TGTGCCAGCAGTCCCTCAAGGGGGACAGGGTTGGCCAAAAACATTCAGTACTTC

abundance: NA
d_gene: NA
len: 14
v_gene: TRBV5-1
j_gene: TRBJ2-7
CDR3aa: CASSLELVSYEQYF
CDR3nt: TGCGCCAGCAGCTTGGAACTAGTCTCCTACGAGCAGTACTTC

abundance: NA
d_gene: TRBD1
len: 14
v_gene: TRBV11-2
j_gene: TRBJ2-7
CDR3aa: CASSSGQKSYEQYF
CDR3nt: TGTGCCAGCAGCTCGGGACAGAAGTCCTACGAGCAGTACTTC

abundance: once
d_gene: TRBD2
len: 13
v_gene: TRBV5-5
j_gene: TRBJ2-7
CDR3aa: CASSPGGAREQYF
CDR3nt: TGTGCCAGCAGCCCCGGGGGGGCAAGGGAGCAGTACTTC

abundance: NA
d_gene: NA
len: 15
v_gene: TRBV18
j_gene: TRBJ2-2
CDR3aa: CASSPKQGNTGELFF
CDR3nt: TGTGCCAGCTCACCGAAACAGGGGAACACCGGGGAGCTGTTTTTT

abundance: once
d_gene: NA
len: 14
v_gene: TRBV28
j_gene: TRBJ2-7
CDR3aa: CASSLGQSSYEQYF
CDR3nt: TGTGCCAGCAGTCTTGGACAGAGCTCCTACGAGCAGTACTTC

abundance: NA
d_gene: NA
len: 13
v_gene: TRBV19
j_gene: TRBJ1-2
CDR3aa: CASRTDMYVGYTF
CDR3nt: TGTGCCAGTCGGACAGATATGTATGTCGGCTACACCTTC

abundance: NA
d_gene: TRBD1
len: 15
v_gene: TRBV7-2
j_gene: TRBJ2-5
CDR3aa: CASSSPGQGAKTQYF
CDR3nt: TGTGCCAGCAGCTCGCCGGGACAGGGGGCTAAGACCCAGTACTTC